These 17 T cell receptor beta chains were sequenced from one sample in a study of T cell repertoires in cytomegalovirus infection. TCRdb re-called the reads through MiXCR, storing one row per CDR3 protein. The sample records around 900,000 distinct CDR3 sequences, around 30% being singletons. For these receptors, no antigen is known. Sequencing was performed on cultured CD8+ T cells from PBMCs, taken from culture after CMV antigen stimulation. The origin of the receptors is a human donor in good health (CMV status not recorded). Some clones in this sample may be carry-over from other donors' samples.

In its sample, this clonotype was seen once. The J gene is TRBJ2-5, the V gene TRBV9; 8 positions match TRBD2. The J segment lost 7 bases and the V segment lost 0 bases, leaving 2 bases of the junction unmatched. Germline assignment: CDR1 SGDLS and CDR2 YYNGEE. The CDR3 loop spans 13 amino acids. DNA for the CDR3: TGTGCCAGCAGCGTAGGGAGCGGGGGGACCCAGTACTTC. Translated, it gives CASSVGSGGTQYF. Looking up the rest from reference TRBV9 and TRBJ2-5 gives the full variable domain: DSGVTQTPKHLITATGQRVTLRCSPRSGDLSVYWYQQSLDQGLQFLIQYYNGEERAKGNILERFSAQQFPDLHSELNLSSLELGDSALYFCASSVGSGGTQYFGPGTRLLVL.

The table lists this clonotype with a few counts. The chain has TRBV7-6 and TRBJ1-5; D may be TRBD1 (6 bases). There are 14 residues in the CDR3. Germline V lookup: CDR1 SGHVS, CDR2 FNYEAQ. Trimming stripped 6 bases from V and 9 bases from J, with 18 bases between. The CDR3 bases are TGTGCCAGCAGTCTAGGGGGGCGTGGGGCGCCCCAGCATTTT. This encodes CASSLGGRGAPQHF.

This clonotype has a handful of counts. The J gene is TRBJ2-2, the V gene TRBV27, with D possibly matching TRBD2 (6 bases). Trimming shortened V by 8 bases and J by 1 base, and 14 bases separated the two germline ends. The CDR3 has 15 residues. Per germline, CDR1 MNHEY and CDR2 SMNVEV (reference sequence). The CDR3 sequence is CASGRRAGNTGELFF. CDR3 DNA sequence: TGTGCCAGCGGGAGGAGGGCTGGGAACACCGGGGAGCTGTTTTTT.

This clonotype was found once. This may stem from a read error, because a much larger clone lies one nucleotide away. CDR3 region: CASRGRGYIGELFF. For the CDR3, the DNA is TGTGCCAGCAGGGGCAGGGGTTACATCGGGGAGCTGTTTTTT. V and J are TRBV7-8 and TRBJ2-2; D possibly corresponds to TRBD1 (6 bases). The CDR3 loop spans 14 amino acids. Germline CDR1 SGHVS, CDR2 FQNEAQ. The germline V and J ends were trimmed by 6 bases and 7 bases, with 15 bases remaining between them.

V and J are TRBV10-3 and TRBJ1-1; 8 bases align to TRBD1. The CDR3 is 15 amino acids. The ends lost 2 bases at V and 2 bases at J; junction bases unmatched: 4. The V gene's germline CDR1 is ENHRY and CDR2 SYGVKD. CDR3 DNA sequence: TGTGCCATCAGTGAGCGGACAGGGCCAAACACTGAAGCTTTCTTT. It yields the protein CAISERTGPNTEAFF.

The table lists this clonotype with a few counts. As DNA, the CDR3 is TGTGCCAGCAGCTCTCCACAGGGACACAATGAGCAGTTCTTC. Amino acid sequence: CASSSPQGHNEQFF. J is TRBJ2-1 and V is TRBV7-9; D might be TRBD1 (6 bases). This CDR3 has 14 amino acids. The ends were cut back, 4 bases at V and 5 bases at J, with 12 bases in the middle. Germline V CDR1 and CDR2: SEHNR, FQNEAQ (reference sequence).

This clonotype was seen many times. This chain uses TRBV19 with TRBJ2-1, with D tentatively TRBD1 (6 bases). V was shortened by 4 bases and J by 8 bases, with 9 bases between the two germline ends. Germline V gene data show CDR1 as LNHDA and CDR2 as SQIVND (reference sequence). CDR3 length: 12 residues. The CDR3 sequence: CASSRGLYEQFF. The CDR3 DNA reads TGTGCCAGTAGTAGGGGGCTCTATGAGCAGTTCTTC.

To note about this clonotype: One end of the junction fails to match germline, which may point to a read error. V and J are TRBV9 and TRBJ2-3, with 11 nucleotides matching TRBD2. The length of the CDR3 is 12 residues. The V gene's germline CDR1 is SGDLS and CDR2 YYNGEE. The DNA of the CDR3 is TGTGCCAGCAGCTCAATACTAGCGGGGGTGGTATTT. This encodes CASSSILAGVVF.

The chain has TRBV20-1 and TRBJ2-1; D gene ambiguous. There are 11 residues in the CDR3. Germline values: CDR1 DFQATT, CDR2 SNEGSKA (reference sequence). The V and J ends lost 2 bases and 8 bases respectively, with 7 bases between them. CDR3 protein: CSARSSDEQFF. CDR3 nucleotides: TGCAGTGCTAGATCGTCGGATGAGCAGTTCTTC.

The chain uses TRBV28 and TRBJ1-4; tentatively, D is TRBD1 (6 bases). The CDR3 spans 16 residues. V lost 6 bases, J lost 8 bases, and 22 bases lay in between. Germline assignment: CDR1 MDHEN and CDR2 SYDVKM. CDR3 protein: CASRGVMGGIEEKLFF. In nucleotides, the CDR3 is TGTGCCAGCAGGGGGGTCATGGGGGGCATCGAAGAAAAACTGTTTTTT.

For this clonotype: A read error may explain this, as a much larger clone is one base away. J is TRBJ1-5 and V is TRBV7-9, with D maybe TRBD1 (5 bases). The CDR3 spans 13 residues. CDR1 and CDR2 from the germline V gene are SEHNR and FQNEAQ (reference sequence). CDR3 nucleotides: TGTGTCAGCAGCTTAGTGGGGGATCAGCCCCAGCATTTT. Translating it yields CVSSLVGDQPQHF.

The chain recombines TRBV20-1 with TRBJ1-5; 11 bases fit TRBD1. The CDR3 loop spans 17 amino acids. Unmatched junction bases numbered 9, after V lost 0 bases and J lost 5 bases. Germline V gene sequence: CDR1 DFQATT, CDR2 SNEGSKA (reference sequence). This CDR3 is CSARDQDRGLIDQPQHF. The CDR3, as DNA: TGCAGTGCTAGAGATCAGGACAGGGGGCTAATAGATCAGCCCCAGCATTTT.

This chain connects TRBV18 to TRBJ2-7; 8 positions agree with TRBD1. The junction had 3 bases not matched to a gene; V was cut back by 3 bases and J by 2 bases. This CDR3 is 14 amino acids long. Germline loops: CDR1 KGHSH, CDR2 LQKENI. DNA for the CDR3: TGTGCCAGCTCACCGACAGGGGATCCCTACGAGCAGTACTTC. Its protein is CASSPTGDPYEQYF.

This clonotype appeared a few times. V is TRBV27 and J is TRBJ2-1, with 8 bases that match TRBD2. CDR3 length: 15 residues. Germline assignment: CDR1 MNHEY and CDR2 SMNVEV (reference sequence). Unmatched junction bases numbered 8, after V lost 3 bases and J lost 7 bases. CDR3 residues: CASSFGRGGLNEQFF. The CDR3 DNA reads as TGTGCCAGCAGTTTTGGACGGGGGGGGCTAAATGAGCAGTTCTTC.

V usage is TRBV6-5 and J usage is TRBJ2-2, with 7 positions matching TRBD1. With V trimmed by 4 bases and J by 3 bases, 8 bases remained unmatched. This CDR3 contains 16 residues. The germline V gene has CDR1 MNHEY and CDR2 SVGAGI. The CDR3 is CASSSTGVYDTGELFF. Written as DNA, the CDR3 is TGTGCCAGCAGTTCCACAGGGGTTTATGACACCGGGGAGCTGTTTTTT.

On this clonotype: Germline is not matched at one junction end, which may reflect a read error. This sequence joins TRBV7-6 and TRBJ2-3; D possibly matches TRBD1 or TRBD2 (5 bases each). Germline CDR1 SGHVS, CDR2 FNYEAQ. This CDR3 is built from 16 residues. CDR3 sequence: CVSSAIGTPFTDTQYF. CDR3 DNA sequence: TGTGTCAGCAGCGCTATCGGGACGCCCTTCACAGATACGCAGTATTTT.

This clonotype has just a few counts. The rearrangement links TRBV27 to TRBJ2-5, with 8 bases aligning to TRBD2. This CDR3 spans 14 amino acids. The ends lost 6 bases at V and 9 bases at J; junction bases unmatched: 12. Germline CDR1 MNHEY, CDR2 SMNVEV (reference sequence). The CDR3 coding sequence is TGTGCCAGCAGCCCGGGACTAGTAAGTGAGGCCCAGTACTTC. This gives the protein CASSPGLVSEAQYF.